A single sample gave rise to the 5 T cell receptor beta chains below, sequenced in a study of blood T cell repertoires in COVID-19. Generated by immunoSEQ multiplex PCR, the TCRdb table keeps only in-frame clones and is missing some. The profile shows 55,000 to 70,000 clones, roughly 81% of them singletons. The sample was peripheral blood. These TCRs come from a man aged 80 or over with acute or convalescent COVID-19.

This clone was seen just once. This chain uses TRBV6-2 or TRBV6-3 with TRBJ2-1; D may be TRBD2 (6 bases). Germline V CDR1 and CDR2: MNHEY, SVGEGT. The V end lost 4 bases, the J end lost 3 bases, and 10 bases lay between the germline ends. The CDR3 loop spans 14 amino acids. CDR3 coding DNA: TGTGCCAGCAGTTCTAGCGAGTACTACAATGAGCAGTTCTTC. Protein sequence: CASSSSEYYNEQFF.

The chain carries TRBV6-2 or TRBV6-3 and TRBJ1-5; 12 positions agree with TRBD1. Germline CDR1 is MNHEY and CDR2 is SVGEGT. V was clipped by 6 bases and J by 6 bases; unmatched bases: 15. The CDR3 totals 18 residues. The CDR3 DNA reads TGTGCCAGCAGCCCTCGGGACAGGGGGCCGACGGGCGGTCAGCCCCAGCATTTT. This encodes CASSPRDRGPTGGQPQHF.

The chain recombines TRBV9 with TRBJ2-3; D gene ambiguous. Germline V gene data show CDR1 as SGDLS and CDR2 as YYNGEE. The CDR3 has 13 amino acids. V lost 2 bases and J lost 6, with 10 bases in between. CDR3 amino acids: CASSVNPRDTQYF. CDR3 nucleotide sequence: TGTGCCAGCAGCGTGAACCCCCGGGATACGCAGTATTTT.

The chain employs TRBV30 and TRBJ2-4; a possible D gene is TRBD1 (5 bases). Germline V gives CDR1 GTSNPN, CDR2 SVGIG (reference sequence). CDR3 length equals 13 residues. The V end lost 1 base, the J end lost 5 bases, and 9 bases lay between the germline ends. The CDR3 reads CAWSGGAENIQYF. The CDR3 DNA sequence: TGTGCCTGGAGTGGTGGGGCGGAAAACATTCAGTACTTC.

The genes are TRBV10-3 and TRBJ2-3; 8 bases fit TRBD2. CDR3 size: 16 residues. V lost 3 bases and J lost 5; bases outside the gene matches: 10. Germline CDR1 is ENHRY and CDR2 is SYGVKD. The chain's CDR3 is CAISDKAGVLGDTQYF. Here the CDR3 DNA reads TGTGCCATCAGTGATAAAGCGGGGGTACTAGGAGATACGCAGTATTTT.